This is a list of T cell receptor beta chains from one sample in a study of monozygotic twins with inflammatory bowel disease. Each CDR3 protein gets one entry in TCRdb, which reprocessed the 5' RACE reads and gives no DNA. Its clone listing holds around 100,000 distinct CDR3 sequences. The material sequenced was blood. Receptor source: a human donor with ulcerative colitis or Crohn's disease, or a healthy co-twin of an affected twin (not recorded which). The CDR3 runs from the conserved cysteine through the conserved F or W.

J gene: TRBJ2-2; V gene: TRBV18; CDR3 protein: CASSPPRVLSGELFF
J gene: TRBJ2-4; V gene: TRBV2; CDR3 protein: CASSEARGVEAKNIQYF
J gene: TRBJ2-1; V gene: TRBV7-9; CDR3 protein: CASSLEVLNEQFF
J gene: TRBJ1-2; V gene: TRBV30; CDR3 protein: CAWGTGIGYTF
J gene: TRBJ2-7; V gene: TRBV28; CDR3 protein: CASDLAGGPHEQYF
J gene: TRBJ2-1; V gene: TRBV19; CDR3 protein: CASMLAATYNEQFF
J gene: TRBJ1-3; V gene: TRBV12-3/TRBV12-4; CDR3 protein: CASILFAGNTIYF
J gene: TRBJ2-1; V gene: TRBV29-1; CDR3 protein: CSAMTDRAWEQFF
J gene: TRBJ1-5; V gene: TRBV6-1; CDR3 protein: CASSENQPQHF
J gene: TRBJ2-2; V gene: TRBV6-5; CDR3 protein: CASSYSTGATGELFF
J gene: TRBJ2-3; V gene: TRBV11-1; CDR3 protein: CASSLTLGLAGGPADTQYF
J gene: TRBJ1-5; V gene: TRBV29-1; CDR3 protein: CSVVGTDSNQPQHF
J gene: TRBJ2-7; V gene: TRBV3-1; CDR3 protein: CASSPLRDTSYEQYF
J gene: TRBJ2-1; V gene: TRBV18; CDR3 protein: CASSPRGSTYNEQFF
J gene: TRBJ2-7; V gene: TRBV25-1; CDR3 protein: CASRSQYEQYF
J gene: TRBJ1-5; V gene: TRBV10-3; CDR3 protein: CAISGRRDQPQHF
J gene: TRBJ2-7; V gene: TRBV9; CDR3 protein: CASSVGQDTSYEQYF
J gene: TRBJ1-1; V gene: TRBV5-6; CDR3 protein: CASSTQGFSPEAFF
J gene: TRBJ1-4; V gene: TRBV5-1; CDR3 protein: CANSRRWGQENEKLFF
J gene: TRBJ2-1; V gene: TRBV5-1; CDR3 protein: CASSLGVGGLAGGRYNEQFF
J gene: TRBJ2-6; V gene: TRBV7-2; CDR3 protein: CASSLMRKPSGANVLTF